These 3 T cell receptor beta chains came from one sample sequenced in a study of blood T cell repertoires in COVID-19. Sequencing used immunoSEQ multiplex PCR; TCRdb keeps in-frame clones, though not all of them. Among over 250,000 clones listed, 86% were seen once. Sequenced: PBMCs or T cells enriched from blood (not recorded which). These receptors all come from a woman under 30 who had recovered from COVID-19.

This chain joins TRBV5-1 and TRBJ2-7, with TRBD1 matching over 8 bases. The CDR3 contains 14 residues. CDR1 is SGHRS and CDR2 is YFSETQ in the germline V gene. The junction had 5 bases not matched to a gene; V was cut back by 4 bases and J by 2 bases. The CDR3 nucleotides read TGCGCCAGCAGCCCAGGACAGGGTCCCTACGAGCAGTACTTC. It yields the protein CASSPGQGPYEQYF. Combining the CDR3 with reference TRBV5-1 and TRBJ2-7 gives the whole variable domain KAGVTQTPRYLIKTRGQQVTLSCSPISGHRSVSWYQQTPGQGLQFLFEYFSETQRNKGNFPGRFSGRQFSNSRSEMNVSTLELGDSALYLCASSPGQGPYEQYFGPGTRLTVT.

V usage is TRBV7-2 and J usage is TRBJ2-1; TRBD2 aligns across 9 bases. The CDR3 runs 14 residues. CDR1 is SGHTA, CDR2 FQGNSA, per germline. J was trimmed by 4 bases and V by 3 bases; bases with no gene match: 1. In DNA, the CDR3 is TGTGCCAGCAGCTTGGCGGGGGGGTACAATGAGCAGTTCTTC. Protein: CASSLAGGYNEQFF.

This chain uses TRBV5-4 with TRBJ1-1; possibly TRBD1 for D (6 bases). V gave up 4 bases and J gave up 8 bases, with 15 bases separating them. The germline V gene encodes CDR1 SGHNT and CDR2 YYREEE (reference sequence). The CDR3 has 13 amino acids. The CDR3 nucleotides read TGTGCCAGCAGCCTGGTGATGGACAGAGAAGCTTTCTTT. Translation gives CASSLVMDREAFF.